This TCR beta chain comes out of a study of graft-versus-host responses after intestinal transplantation. Measured with immunoSEQ multiplex PCR; TCRdb has only the in-frame clones, and not every one. Among about 98,000 clones listed, around 88% were seen once. Turning to this clone: The same CDR3 arises from other DNA sequences in this sample as well.

Germline V CDR1 and CDR2: MNHNS, SASEGT. Unmatched junction bases numbered 7, after V lost 4 bases and J lost 7 bases. The CDR3 has 15 amino acids. The chain employs TRBV6-1 and TRBJ2-2; 9 bases map to TRBD2. The sequence was obtained from a human patient who received an intestinal transplant, so some T cells may come from the graft donor. This specimen consisted of PBMCs, obtained 255 days after intestinal transplant. The DNA of the CDR3 is TGTGCCAGCAGTGGGAAGGCGGGGGGGGTCGGGGAGCTGTTTTTT. Residues: CASSGKAGGVGELFF.